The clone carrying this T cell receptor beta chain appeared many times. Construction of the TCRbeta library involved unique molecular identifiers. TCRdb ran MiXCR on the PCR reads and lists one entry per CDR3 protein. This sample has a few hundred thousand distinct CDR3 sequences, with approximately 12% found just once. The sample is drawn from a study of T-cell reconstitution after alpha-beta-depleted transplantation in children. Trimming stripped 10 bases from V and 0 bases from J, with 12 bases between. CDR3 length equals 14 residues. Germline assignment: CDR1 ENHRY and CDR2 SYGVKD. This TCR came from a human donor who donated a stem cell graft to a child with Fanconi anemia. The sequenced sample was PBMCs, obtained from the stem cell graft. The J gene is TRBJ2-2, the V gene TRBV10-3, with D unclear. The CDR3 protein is CATSEAANTGELFF. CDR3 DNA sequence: TGTGCCACCTCTGAGGCCGCGAACACCGGGGAGCTGTTTTTT.